Listed below are T cell receptor beta chains from one sample, sequenced in a study of blood T cell repertoires in COVID-19. Data came from immunoSEQ multiplex PCR; TCRdb stores just in-frame clones and leaves some out. The repertoire holds 200,000 to 250,000 clones, with 80% to 90% as singletons. The specimen was PBMCs or T cells enriched from blood (not recorded which). These receptors were taken from a man aged 25 to 40 in a cohort exposed to, infected with or recovered from COVID-19 (not recorded which). CDR3s include the opening cysteine and the closing phenylalanine or tryptophan. A D gene is named only where the DNA matches it firmly. Size values are once, few and many counts, or a class for expanded clones, and some rows have none.

J: TRBJ2-3; D: -; V: TRBV4-1; length: 16; size: -; CDR3: CASSQQLASGSDTQYF; DNA: TGCGCCAGCAGCCAGCAATTAGCGAGCGGGTCGGATACGCAGTATTTT
J: TRBJ2-7; D: TRBD1; V: TRBV28; length: 15; size: -; CDR3: CASNAYRDRAYEQYF; DNA: TGTGCCAGCAACGCTTACCGGGACAGGGCCTACGAGCAGTACTTC
J: TRBJ2-3; D: -; V: TRBV20-1; length: 11; size: -; CDR3: CSARQGDTQYF; DNA: TGCAGTGCTAGGCAGGGAGATACGCAGTATTTT
J: TRBJ2-7; D: TRBD1; V: TRBV5-6; length: 15; size: -; CDR3: CASSSDRGLGYEQYF; DNA: TGTGCCAGCAGCTCGGACAGGGGGCTAGGCTACGAGCAGTACTTC
J: TRBJ1-1; D: -; V: TRBV19; length: 13; size: once; CDR3: CASSIRGAPEAFF; DNA: TGTGCCAGTAGTATCCGGGGGGCCCCTGAAGCTTTCTTT
J: TRBJ2-7; D: TRBD2; V: TRBV4-1; length: 13; size: once; CDR3: CASSGTSGYEQYF; DNA: TGCGCCAGCAGCGGGACTAGCGGGTACGAGCAGTACTTC
J: TRBJ1-2; D: TRBD1; V: TRBV19; length: 13; size: -; CDR3: CASRDRGFGGYTF; DNA: TGTGCCAGTAGGGACAGGGGATTCGGTGGCTACACCTTC
J: TRBJ2-7; D: -; V: TRBV4-2; length: 16; size: -; CDR3: CASSQDGGTPSYEQYF; DNA: TGTGCCAGCAGCCAAGACGGCGGGACCCCCTCCTACGAGCAGTACTTC
J: TRBJ2-1; D: -; V: TRBV6-1; length: 14; size: -; CDR3: CASSEATGSNEQFF; DNA: TGTGCCAGCAGTGAAGCTACCGGGAGCAATGAGCAGTTCTTC
J: TRBJ2-4; D: -; V: TRBV7-3; length: 13; size: -; CDR3: CASSSSDRTKEYF; DNA: TGTGCCAGCAGCTCCTCGGACAGAACCAAGGAGTACTTC
J: TRBJ1-5; D: TRBD1; V: TRBV7-2; length: 14; size: -; CDR3: CASSPDRVDVPQHF; DNA: TGTGCCAGCAGCCCCGACAGGGTGGACGTGCCCCAGCATTTT
J: TRBJ2-3; D: -; V: TRBV6-2/TRBV6-3; length: 14; size: -; CDR3: CASSQIDRTDTQYF; DNA: TGTGCCAGCAGCCAAATCGACAGGACCGATACGCAGTATTTT
J: TRBJ2-3; D: -; V: TRBV28; length: 16; size: few; CDR3: CASSQRGRAKGDTQYF; DNA: TGTGCCAGCTCCCAGAGGGGGAGGGCCAAGGGAGATACGCAGTATTTT
J: TRBJ2-1; D: TRBD2; V: TRBV4-3; length: 14; size: -; CDR3: CASSRGTSGIEQFF; DNA: TGCGCCAGCAGCCGGGGGACTAGCGGGATTGAGCAGTTCTTC
J: TRBJ2-1; D: TRBD1; V: TRBV4-1; length: 17; size: -; CDR3: CASSQAGTGGHYNEQFF; DNA: TGCGCCAGCAGCCAAGCCGGGACAGGGGGCCACTACAATGAGCAGTTCTTC
J: TRBJ2-2; D: -; V: TRBV7-3; length: 17; size: -; CDR3: CASSLTLIGGWTGELFF; DNA: TGTGCCAGCAGCTTAACTCTTATCGGGGGTTGGACCGGGGAGCTGTTTTTT
J: TRBJ1-1; D: TRBD1; V: TRBV28; length: 16; size: -; CDR3: CASSSKTGGTSTEAFF; DNA: TGTGCCAGCAGTTCCAAGACAGGGGGCACCTCCACTGAAGCTTTCTTT
J: TRBJ2-7; D: TRBD1; V: TRBV7-2; length: 15; size: -; CDR3: CASSQTGTGIYEQYF; DNA: TGTGCCAGCAGCCAGACCGGGACAGGGATTTACGAGCAGTACTTC
J: TRBJ2-7; D: -; V: TRBV5-1; length: 14; size: -; CDR3: CASSLTGLGYEQYF; DNA: TGCGCCAGCAGCTTGACGGGACTGGGCTACGAGCAGTACTTC
J: TRBJ1-4; D: -; V: TRBV27; length: 16; size: -; CDR3: CASSYSRRRKAEKLFF; DNA: TGTGCCAGCAGTTACAGCAGGCGCAGGAAGGCGGAAAAACTGTTTTTT
J: TRBJ2-1; D: TRBD2; V: TRBV7-2; length: 17; size: -; CDR3: CASSRRTSGIPPNEQFF; DNA: TGTGCCAGCAGCCGCCGGACTAGCGGGATTCCCCCAAATGAGCAGTTCTTC
J: TRBJ2-5; D: -; V: TRBV19; length: 13; size: -; CDR3: CASSIASGETQYF; DNA: TGTGCCAGTAGTATAGCTTCCGGAGAGACCCAGTACTTC
J: TRBJ2-1; D: TRBD1; V: TRBV9; length: 15; size: few; CDR3: CASSVGQGAYNEQFF; DNA: TGTGCCAGCAGCGTAGGACAGGGAGCCTACAATGAGCAGTTCTTC